This TCR beta chain is drawn from a study of OX40 agonist ivuxolimab in advanced cancers. About the investigation overall: Ivuxolimab was an agonistic, fully human IgG2 monoclonal antibody directed against OX40 (CD134), a costimulatory receptor. Intravenous ivuxolimab was administered to patients every 2 weeks at six dose levels: 0.01, 0.1, 0.3, 1.5, 3 and 10 mg/kg. Of the approximately 53 patients in dose escalation, 19 had hepatocellular carcinoma, approximately 15 had melanoma, 9 had renal cell carcinoma and 9 had head and neck cancer. In the dose-escalation cohort, roughly four fifths of patients were male, and the mean age was about 55 years, with a range of roughly 20 to 80. Prior anti-PD-1, anti-PD-L1 or anti-CTLA-4 therapy was permitted, and checkpoint inhibitors had been received by about 44% of dose-escalation patients. Partial responses occurred in three dose-escalation patients: two with cutaneous melanoma and one with hepatocellular carcinoma. Peripheral TCRbeta sequencing was intended to test whether TCR sequence diversity was altered and clonal T-cell expansion was caused by ivuxolimab. The paper reports the monotherapy dose-escalation portion (N of about 51 patients) of the phase I ivuxolimab trial.

On the study overall, not on this receptor specifically: In the 0.1-3.0 mg/kg groups, partial responders were among the patients with the lowest normalized peripheral clonal expansion, particularly in CD8+ T cells. The antigen specificity of the clonally expanded peripheral T cells was not determined. Low levels of normalized T-cell clonal expansion were also seen in some patients who did not respond. At doses of 0.1 to 3.0 mg/kg, clonal expansion of both CD4+ and CD8+ blood T cells was observed from baseline to week 6. After ivuxolimab, expanded clones were on average more numerous among CD8+ T cells than among CD4+ T cells.

Concerning this clone: Its target antigen remains unknown. Nothing much larger sits one base from this clone, and base qualities are not available.

Genomic DNA was extracted from sorted cells for sequencing of the TCRbeta CDR3 region. The immunoSEQ Assay was used for sequencing of TCRbeta CDR3 regions. TCRdb limited this immuneACCESS table to in-frame rearrangements with V and J called. A share of clones is missing; checked studies link under half to unresolved V genes, and the rest is unexplained. This sample holds around 12,000 clones; more than 70% were observed only once. Over 35% of the sample goes to the ten largest clones. As encoded in the germline V gene, CDR1 is MGHRA while CDR2 is YSYEKL. Trimming takes 8 bases from V and 4 bases from J, and the germline ends sit 6 bases apart. Measured from the cysteine to the phenylalanine, the CDR3 is 11 residues long. Left in the record is the CDR3 DNA by itself, 33 bases read in frame from the first base. The trial excluded patients who had a history of autoimmune disease or were on systemic immunosuppression. In every dose cohort, peripheral blood was drawn for TCR sequencing at baseline, cycle 4 day 1, and cycle 7 day 1. The samples were taken from a phase I, first-in-human, multicenter, open-label dose-escalation trial of ivuxolimab. Adults with locally advanced or metastatic melanoma, renal cell, hepatocellular, or head and neck squamous cell carcinoma were enrolled in the trial. CD4+ and CD8+ T cells were sorted separately from peripheral blood before TCR sequencing.

The source of this sequence is an adult with an advanced solid tumor such as melanoma, head and neck, liver or kidney cancer. Sequencing was performed on CD4+ or CD8+ T cells sorted from blood, taken in a trial of the OX40 agonist ivuxolimab. The chain employs TRBV4-1 and TRBJ1-3, with no confident D gene call. The sequenced DNA: TGCGCCAGCGCCGTGGGAAACACCATATATTTT. It is translated as CASAVGNTIYF.